This T cell receptor (beta chain) was documented in a study of blood T cell repertoires in COVID-19. Study at large: Sources were T cells, B-cell-depleted T cells, or PBMCs; the material itself was cDNA or gDNA.

This clone is termed medium-sized (0.01 to 0.1%). Per the study methods: Estimation of nucleated cell counts relied on the amplification of reference gene primers. The method was immunoSEQ multiplex PCR; TCRdb's version includes in-frame clones alone and lacks a portion of them. That table furnishes V, J and clone size, whereas the DNA furnished D and trimming. Found here are over 60,000 clones, roughly 90% of them singletons; the top ten hold roughly 5.2%. Germline V gene data show CDR1 as SGHAT and CDR2 as FQDESV (reference sequence). This CDR3 spans 16 amino acids. Trimming cost V 2 bases and J 6 bases; bases outside gene matches: 11.

The source material was peripheral blood. The chain employs TRBV11-1 and TRBJ2-7, with 9 bases lining up with TRBD1. The clonotype comes from a human donor in a cohort sampled during active COVID-19. CDR3: CASSLWLGTGTPEQYF. The DNA of the CDR3 is TGTGCCAGCAGCTTATGGTTGGGGACAGGGACTCCCGAGCAGTACTTC.